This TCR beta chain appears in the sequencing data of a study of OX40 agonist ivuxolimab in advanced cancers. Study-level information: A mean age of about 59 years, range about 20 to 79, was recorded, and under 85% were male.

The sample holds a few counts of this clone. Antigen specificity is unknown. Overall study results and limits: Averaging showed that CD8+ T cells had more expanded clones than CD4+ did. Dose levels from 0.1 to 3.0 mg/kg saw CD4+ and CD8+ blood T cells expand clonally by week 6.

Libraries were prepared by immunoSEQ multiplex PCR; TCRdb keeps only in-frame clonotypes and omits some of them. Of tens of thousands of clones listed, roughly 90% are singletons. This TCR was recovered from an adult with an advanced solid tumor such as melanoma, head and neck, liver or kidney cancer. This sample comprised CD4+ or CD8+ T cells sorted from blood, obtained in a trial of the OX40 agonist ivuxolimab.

The CDR3 nucleotides read TGTGCCAGCAGTTTCCACAGATATCAGCCCCAGCATTTT. Amino acids: CASSFHRYQPQHF. The V call is TRBV27, the J call TRBJ1-5; D not certain. The CDR3 has 13 residues. V lost 3 bases to trimming and J lost 5 bases, with 8 bases between them. CDR1 and CDR2 from the germline V gene are MNHEY and SMNVEV (reference sequence).